This TCR beta chain was profiled in a study of cytomegalovirus exposure and HLA in healthy donors. Across the whole study: In an earlier analysis, around 120 million unique TCR beta sequences were found from 150 million to 200 million T cells. In an early release, HLA-typed donors contributed some 80 million unique TCR sequences. Points from the study as a whole: For most TCR beta V segments, an earlier analysis put the productive rate at about 87% or about 30% of the time.

With 60 Vbeta and 13 Jbeta primers, the PCR was carried out. The method was immunoSEQ multiplex PCR; TCRdb's version includes in-frame clones alone and lacks a portion of them. Of under 200,000 clones in the sample, 70% to 90% were seen once. Regarding this clone: Its antigen is undetermined.

Trimming removed 0 bases at V and 5 bases at J, with 17 bases between. Germline assignment: CDR1 SNHLY and CDR2 FYNNEI. This CDR3 comprises 16 residues. Sequencing was performed on PBMCs. This clonotype was sampled from a young man in good health and CMV-seropositive. V is TRBV2 and J is TRBJ2-7; D might be TRBD1 (5 bases). The CDR3 region is CASSEAPPGYVHEQYF. The CDR3 nucleotides are TGTGCCAGCAGTGAAGCGCCCCCAGGGTACGTCCACGAGCAGTACTTC.